This record covers a single TCR beta chain. Its target antigen remains unknown. No much larger clonotype is one base removed from it; base qualities were not supplied. The data were taken from a study of cytomegalovirus exposure and HLA in healthy donors (dated by TCRdb to 2017 to 2019). With respect to the entire study: The roughly 650 repertoires of the first cohort and the 120 or so validation repertoires were produced on the same platform, according to a later analysis. Along with the roughly 670-subject first cohort, a separate validation cohort of over 90 different subjects was used. To predict cytomegalovirus infection status, the study brought together high-throughput TCR immunosequencing, statistical association of individual TCRs with disease status, and machine learning. The study was designed to test whether signatures of past pathogen exposure could be identified by cataloging public T cell receptors. On the study overall, not on this receptor specifically: While some public TCRs were present in many individuals, most TCR sequences turned up only very rarely across donors. A few of the identified cytomegalovirus-associated TCR beta chains were confirmed in vitro to be specific for cytomegalovirus antigens. In a later analysis, TCRs clustered in the first cohort were found to also tend to co-occur in the approximately 120 validation repertoires, with over 90% of cluster scores above 0. A total of fewer than 200 TCR beta chains were listed by the study as associated with cytomegalovirus. A later analysis had no HLA typing for the validation cohort, so co-occurrence there was scored across all 110 or so repertoires. The classifier was reported to diagnose cytomegalovirus status with high specificity and sensitivity in both the original and validation cohorts. The authors suggested that the approach could potentially be extended to other disease states and immunological phenotypes.

Donors formed part of the validation cohort, which comprised over a hundred subjects and was distinct from the first cohort of under 850 subjects. Receptor amplification or capture employed the immunoSEQ multiplex PCR assay. The authors' pipeline ran thus. To diagnose cytomegalovirus status from the catalog of TCR beta chain sequences, a statistical classification framework was built. TCRdb provides this immuneACCESS table in a form limited to in-frame rearrangements. Some clones are lacking; in checked studies, under half of them reflect an unresolved V gene, and why the rest are absent is not known. From that table come the V and J calls and clone size; the DNA was used to work out D and trimming. The sample table contains more than 95,000 clones; only one count was recorded for approximately 94% of them. Jointly, the top ten make up 1.7% of the sample. V and J are trimmed by 1 base and 6 bases, and the gene matches miss 5 bases of the junction. The CDR3 has 14 amino acids, counting the end cysteine and phenylalanine. Only the CDR3 part of the read is kept: 42 bases, read in frame from the first base. CDR1 is given as GTSNPN and CDR2 as SVGIG, both from the germline V gene (reference sequence).

The source of this sequence is a man younger than 30 in good health and CMV-seronegative. Here the chain combines TRBV30 and TRBJ1-5, with 8 bases matching TRBD1. Sample: PBMCs. CDR3 reads: CAWSAGGGIQPQHF. The DNA reads TGTGCCTGGAGTGCAGGGGGCGGGATTCAGCCCCAGCATTTT.